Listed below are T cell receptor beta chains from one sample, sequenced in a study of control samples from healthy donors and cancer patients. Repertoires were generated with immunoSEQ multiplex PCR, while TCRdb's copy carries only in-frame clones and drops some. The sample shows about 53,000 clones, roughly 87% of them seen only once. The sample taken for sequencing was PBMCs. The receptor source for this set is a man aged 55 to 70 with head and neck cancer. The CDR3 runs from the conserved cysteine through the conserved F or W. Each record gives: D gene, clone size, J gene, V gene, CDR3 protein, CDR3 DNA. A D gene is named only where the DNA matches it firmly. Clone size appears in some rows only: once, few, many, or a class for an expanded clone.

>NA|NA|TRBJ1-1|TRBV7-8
CASSSTKAFF
TGTGCCAGCAGTAGTACTAAAGCTTTCTTT
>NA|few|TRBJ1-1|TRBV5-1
CASSLETSNTEAFF
TGCGCCAGCAGCTTGGAGACATCGAACACTGAAGCTTTCTTT
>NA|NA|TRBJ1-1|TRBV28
CASSLVRGGTEAFF
TGTGCCAGCAGTTTAGTCAGGGGTGGCACTGAAGCTTTCTTT
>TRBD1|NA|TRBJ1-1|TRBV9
CASSAERGLVTEAFF
TGTGCCAGCAGCGCCGAAAGGGGGCTGGTTACTGAAGCTTTCTTT
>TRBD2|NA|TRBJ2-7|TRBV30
CAWSVSGGAGEQYF
TGTGCCTGGAGTGTAAGCGGGGGGGCGGGCGAGCAGTACTTC
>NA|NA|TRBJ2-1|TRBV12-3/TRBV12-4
CASSADVHNEQFF
TGTGCCAGCAGTGCCGACGTCCACAATGAGCAGTTCTTC
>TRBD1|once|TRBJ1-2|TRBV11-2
CASSLDRGQRGYTF
TGTGCCAGCAGCTTAGACAGGGGGCAGCGGGGCTACACCTTC
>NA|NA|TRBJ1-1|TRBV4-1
CASSQTDLNTEAFF
TGCGCCAGCAGCCAGACGGATTTGAACACTGAAGCTTTCTTT
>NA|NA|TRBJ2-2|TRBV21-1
CASSLGQGTLNTGELFF
TGTGCCAGCAGCCTTGGACAGGGGACCTTGAACACCGGGGAGCTGTTTTTT
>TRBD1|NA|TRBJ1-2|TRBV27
CASSWTGGAGYGYTF
TGTGCCAGCAGTTGGACAGGGGGCGCCGGGTATGGCTACACCTTC
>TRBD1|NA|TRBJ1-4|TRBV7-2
CASSPQGTGNEKLFF
TGTGCCAGCAGCCCTCAAGGGACAGGGAATGAAAAACTGTTTTTT
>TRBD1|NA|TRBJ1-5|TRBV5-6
CASSLGQAARYQPQHF
TGTGCCAGCAGCTTAGGACAGGCCGCTAGATATCAGCCCCAGCATTTT